This paragraph reports one T cell receptor beta chain. The antigen remains unidentified. The sample originates from a study of monozygotic twins with inflammatory bowel disease. The authors isolated total RNA from whole blood without sorting T cells. Each CDR3 protein gets one entry in TCRdb, which reprocessed the 5' RACE reads and gives no DNA. The sample has about 210,000 distinct CDR3 sequences; the top ten hold 1.6%. Study-wide points: IBD patients shared fewer clonotypes with other individuals than healthy twins, especially patients with disease activity signs. There were differing immunosuppressive treatments, which may have added variability to patient repertoires. The results supported no single strong signal or clonotype associated with IBD.

The CDR3 is made up of 15 amino acids. This sequence joins TRBV12-3 or TRBV12-4 and TRBJ1-5. This TCR was recovered from a human donor with ulcerative colitis or Crohn's disease, or a healthy co-twin of an affected twin (not recorded which). The sample consisted of blood. This chain's CDR3 is CASSLAPYGHQPQHF.